Below, 2 T cell receptor beta chains from the same sample are listed, as sequenced in a study of T cells in localized non-small cell lung cancer (dated by TCRdb to the early 2020s). The method was the immunoSEQ multiplex PCR assay. The clones in this table, taken by TCRdb from immuneACCESS, are in-frame only. Not every clone is retained; where verified, under half of the shortfall comes from an unresolved V gene, and the cause of the rest is unknown. This sample lists about 78,000 clones; approximately 85% were detected once. Together, the top ten hold approximately 2.5% of the sample. The source was peripheral blood, collected before any cancer treatment. Receptors were obtained from a man aged 40-75 years with stage I lung adenocarcinoma.

The chain is built from TRBV23-1 and TRBJ2-7; 7 bases align to TRBD1. TRBV23-1 is an ORF for which the function is uncertain. The CDR3 sequence is 16 residues long. J lost 4 bases, V lost 2 bases, and 11 bases had no gene match. The CDR3 protein is CASSQAPGTENYEQYF. The CDR3 nucleotides are TGCGCCAGCAGTCAAGCTCCCGGGACAGAAAATTACGAGCAGTACTTC.

The rearrangement joins TRBV4-2 to TRBJ2-7; tentative D call: TRBD2 (5 bases). The length of the CDR3 is 14 residues. Per germline, CDR1 LGHNA and CDR2 YNFKEQ. Between the trimmed V and J ends, which lost 0 bases and 2 bases, there was a span of 8 bases. The CDR3 DNA reads as TGTGCCAGCAGCCAAGAGGGAGTTGCCTACGAGCAGTACTTC. It translates to CASSQEGVAYEQYF.